These 9 T cell receptor beta chains share one sample of origin, sequenced in a study of cytomegalovirus exposure and HLA in healthy donors. The PCR employed 60 Vbeta primers together with 13 Jbeta primers. Data came from immunoSEQ multiplex PCR; TCRdb stores just in-frame clones and leaves some out. Listed are around 70,000 clones; roughly 2.4% falls within the top ten. Sequencing was carried out using PBMCs. The receptors here all came from a female donor in good health and CMV-seropositive.

The CDR3 sequence: CASSPTDRGRIQPQHF. CDR3 coding DNA: TGTGCCAGCAGTCCAACTGACAGGGGCAGGATTCAGCCCCAGCATTTT. The chain carries TRBV27 and TRBJ1-5, with 8 bases that match TRBD1. Trimming cost V 5 bases and J 6 bases; bases outside gene matches: 12. The CDR3 spans 16 residues. Germline V gene data show CDR1 as MNHEY and CDR2 as SMNVEV (reference sequence).

This sequence joins TRBV27 and TRBJ1-2; D remains ambiguous. CDR3 length: 15 amino acids. CDR1 and CDR2 from the germline V gene are MNHEY and SMNVEV (reference sequence). Trimming removed 3 bases from V and 1 base from J, with 12 bases in between. The CDR3 bases are TGTGCCAGCAGTTTTTTCCCAGGCGATAACTATGGCTACACCTTC. It is translated as CASSFFPGDNYGYTF.

CDR3 residues: CASSQERGTDTIYF. CDR3 in DNA: TGCGCCAGCAGCCAAGAAAGGGGTACGGACACCATATATTTT. The chain combines TRBV4-3 with TRBJ1-3; tentatively, D is TRBD1 (5 bases). Germline V gene lookup returns CDR1 LGHNA and CDR2 YSLEER. This CDR3 has 14 amino acids. V lost 0 bases and J 8 bases, leaving 11 bases between the germline ends.

V usage is TRBV4-3 and J usage is TRBJ2-7; a weak D match, TRBD2 (5 bases). Germline CDR1 is LGHNA and CDR2 is YSLEER. The CDR3 runs 13 residues. V gave up 1 base and J gave up 7 bases, with 11 bases separating them. CDR3 region: CASSQAGEREQYF. The CDR3 coding sequence is TGCGCCAGCAGCCAAGCTGGGGAGAGGGAGCAGTACTTC.

The genes are TRBV2 and TRBJ1-1; 7 bases are a match to TRBD1. The germline V gene encodes CDR1 SNHLY and CDR2 FYNNEI. The V and J ends lost 5 bases and 0 bases, in that order; junction bases with no gene match: 6. This CDR3 region has 15 residues. CDR3 nucleotide sequence: TGTGCCAGCAGTTACGAGACAGGGATGAACACTGAAGCTTTCTTT. It encodes CASSYETGMNTEAFF.

The chain has TRBV2 and TRBJ1-1, with D perhaps TRBD1 (5 bases). V lost 5 bases and J 1 base, leaving 8 bases between the germline ends. The germline gives CDR1 SNHLY, CDR2 FYNNEI. The CDR3 totals 13 residues. This CDR3 is CASSQGPNTEAFF. The CDR3 DNA is TGTGCCAGCAGTCAGGGCCCGAACACTGAAGCTTTCTTT.

The V and J genes are TRBV30 and TRBJ2-7; 12 positions agree with TRBD2. Germline V gives CDR1 GTSNPN, CDR2 SVGIG (reference sequence). The length of the CDR3 is 14 residues. V lost 4 bases to trimming and J lost 6 bases; unmatched junction nucleotides: 7. CDR3 region: CAWTLAGGPGEQYF. DNA of the CDR3: TGTGCCTGGACCCTAGCGGGAGGGCCCGGCGAGCAGTACTTC.

V is TRBV6-4 and J is TRBJ2-2, with D possibly being TRBD1 (5 bases). Per the germline V gene, CDR1 is MRHNA and CDR2 is SNTAGT. Trimming took 5 bases from V and 13 from J, leaving 17 bases between them. This CDR3 region has 13 residues. The CDR3 sequence is CASSFQGLRWLFF. The CDR3 DNA is TGTGCCAGCAGTTTTCAGGGTCTTAGGTGGCTGTTTTTT.

This chain connects TRBV14 to TRBJ1-2, with TRBD1 as a possible D gene (6 bases). The germline V and J ends were trimmed by 6 bases and 4 bases, with 12 bases remaining between them. Germline V gene sequence: CDR1 SGHDN, CDR2 FVKESK. This CDR3 has 13 amino acids. Here the CDR3 DNA reads TGTGCCAGCAGTCAGGGGACCGGCTATGGCTACACCTTC. Its translation: CASSQGTGYGYTF.